This T cell receptor beta chain was captured in a study of beta chain features in type 1 diabetes. Turning to this clone: Its antigen remains unknown.

The isolated RNA, all of it, was reverse transcribed, so expressed TCRB transcripts were what got sequenced. Clones were read by immunoSEQ multiplex PCR, and TCRdb kept only the in-frame ones, dropping some. Of about 700,000 clones in the sample, 10% to 15% were seen once. Notes on the study in general: In all four CD4+ subsets, TCRB CDR3 length was significantly, moderately reduced in type 1 diabetes.

Germline assignment: CDR1 GTSNPN and CDR2 SVGIG (reference sequence). V lost 2 bases and J 8 bases, leaving 18 bases between the germline ends. This CDR3 has 15 amino acids. The V call is TRBV30, the J call TRBJ1-4; no definite D call. This TCR was sampled from a man younger than 30 with type 1 diabetes. The specimen sequenced was naive CD4+ T cells from blood. The CDR3 DNA reads TGTGCCTGGAGTCTATTGGAACAGTCTGGGGAAAAACTGTTTTTT. Its translation: CAWSLLEQSGEKLFF.